These 22 T cell receptor beta chains were sequenced from one sample in a study of T cell repertoires in cytomegalovirus infection (dated 2019 in TCRdb). Sequencing relied on an Illumina HiSeq 1500. The public reads were quality trimmed at Q25 with fastp and then assembled into clones with MiXCR by TCRdb, keeping productive beta chains. For every CDR3 protein sequence, its rows merge into one entry that carries the most common genes and DNA. In this sample the table shows 500,000 or so distinct CDR3 sequences, approximately 15% of which occur a single time. The ten most abundant clones make up 20% to 30% of the sample. The material sequenced was CD8+ T cells from PBMCs. These receptors came from a human donor in good health (CMV status not recorded). Some clones in this sample may be carry-over from other donors' samples.

This clonotype occurred many times. The chain carries TRBV7-9 and TRBJ2-1, with TRBD2 as a possible D gene (6 bases). V was shortened by 5 bases and J by 3 bases, with 14 bases between the two germline ends. CDR1 is SEHNR, CDR2 FQNEAQ, per germline (reference sequence). The length of the CDR3 is 15 residues. The CDR3: CASSPRDSLYNEQFF. The DNA of the CDR3 is TGTGCCAGCAGCCCACGGGACTCCCTCTACAATGAGCAGTTCTTC.

The sample holds many counts of this clonotype. This rearrangement joins TRBV2 to TRBJ1-1; no clear D. Trimming left V 6 bases short and J 8 bases short, with 10 bases between. The CDR3 loop spans 11 amino acids. CDR1 is SNHLY, CDR2 FYNNEI, per germline. The CDR3 region is CASRETTEAFF. In nucleotides, the CDR3 is TGTGCCAGCAGAGAAACTACAGAAGCTTTCTTT.

This clonotype was counted ten times or more. V is TRBV7-9 and J is TRBJ2-7; perhaps TRBD2 as D (6 bases). V shed 0 bases and J shed 6 bases, with 15 bases lying between them. The CDR3 is made up of 15 amino acids. Per germline, CDR1 SEHNR and CDR2 FQNEAQ (reference sequence). CDR3 amino acids: CASSLALAEPPEQYF. DNA of the CDR3: TGTGCCAGCAGCTTAGCCTTAGCGGAGCCCCCCGAGCAGTACTTC.

The rearrangement joins TRBV10-3 to TRBJ1-2, with 7 positions matching TRBD1. The germline V gene has CDR1 ENHRY and CDR2 SYGVKD. J was trimmed by 7 bases and V by 7 bases; bases with no gene match: 9. The CDR3 has 13 residues. The CDR3 protein is CAITQDRVSGYTF. The CDR3 nucleotides read TGTGCCATCACTCAAGACAGGGTGAGTGGCTACACCTTC.

CDR3 in DNA: TGTGCCAGCGAGTCTAGCGGGAATAGGGATGAGCAGTTCTTC. It specifies CASESSGNRDEQFF. The chain recombines TRBV7-9 with TRBJ2-1; 9 nucleotides align to TRBD2. Losses at the gene ends were 8 bases for V and 8 bases for J; bases not matched to a gene: 10. This CDR3 region has 14 residues. Per the germline V gene, CDR1 is SEHNR and CDR2 is FQNEAQ (reference sequence).

This chain links TRBV7-9 with TRBJ2-7; 8 bases are a match to TRBD1. Germline assignment: CDR1 SEHNR and CDR2 FQNEAQ (reference sequence). Unmatched junction bases numbered 4, after V lost 4 bases and J lost 2 bases. The CDR3 covers 14 residues. The DNA for the CDR3 is TGTGCCAGCAGCTCAGGGGACAGGACCTACGAGCAGTACTTC. Protein sequence: CASSSGDRTYEQYF.

A remark on this clonotype: The conserved phenylalanine or tryptophan is not found at the CDR3 terminus, so this likely reflects a read error. This sequence joins TRBV5-4 and TRBJ2-1; D tentatively reads TRBD1 or TRBD2 (5 bases each). The CDR3 contains 13 residues. The germline V gene has CDR1 SGHNT and CDR2 YYREEE (reference sequence). The germline V and J ends were trimmed by 3 bases and 7 bases, with 11 bases remaining between them. CDR3 sequence (DNA): TGTGCCAGCAGCTGGGACCCTCCGAATGAGCAGTTCTTA. Its protein product is CASSWDPPNEQFL.

This clonotype has ten or more counts. This sequence joins TRBV28 and TRBJ2-1; 12 positions match TRBD1. CDR1 is MDHEN, CDR2 SYDVKM, per germline. After removal of 3 bases from V and 0 bases from J, the junction contained 9 bases not matched to a gene. The CDR3 covers 19 residues. The CDR3 region is CASSLPGQGATSSYNEQFF. Here the CDR3 DNA reads TGTGCCAGCAGTTTGCCGGGACAGGGGGCCACGAGCTCCTACAATGAGCAGTTCTTC.

V gene TRBV4-1 combines with J gene TRBJ2-2, with TRBD2 identical over 9 bases. Germline V gene data show CDR1 as MGHRA and CDR2 as YSYEKL. This CDR3 has 18 residues. V was clipped by 4 bases and J by 2 bases; unmatched bases: 11. The CDR3 loop reads CASSRTHGLAINTGELFF. DNA of the CDR3: TGCGCCAGCAGCCGTACTCATGGACTAGCGATAAACACCGGGGAGCTGTTTTTT.

The sample holds many counts of this clonotype. This rearrangement joins TRBV10-3 to TRBJ1-4; TRBD1 matches at 9 bases. CDR3 length: 15 amino acids. Germline V gives CDR1 ENHRY, CDR2 SYGVKD. Trimming at V came to 2 bases and at J to 6 bases, leaving 4 bases not matched to a gene. CDR3 in amino acids: CAISEGTGPDEKLFF. In DNA, the CDR3 is TGTGCCATCAGTGAGGGGACAGGGCCAGATGAAAAACTGTTTTTT.

This clonotype was detected ten times or more. This rearrangement joins TRBV12-3 or TRBV12-4 to TRBJ2-7; D is unclear. This CDR3 has 13 residues. Trimming shortened V by 4 bases and J by 6 bases, and 13 bases separated the two germline ends. The CDR3 region is CASSWVGQVEQYF. The CDR3 coding sequence is TGTGCCAGCAGTTGGGTGGGCCAGGTCGAGCAGTACTTC.

The table lists this clonotype with a few counts. The chain recombines TRBV5-4 with TRBJ1-3, with D possibly TRBD1 on 6 matching bases. Looked up from germline, CDR1 is SGHNT and CDR2 is YYREEE (reference sequence). This CDR3 comprises 16 residues. V lost 0 bases, J lost 0 bases, and 10 bases lay in between. The CDR3 DNA reads TGTGCCAGCAGCTTGGGCAGGGGAGGCTCTGGAAACACCATATATTTT. This codes for CASSLGRGGSGNTIYF.

This clonotype was recorded many times. The chain recombines TRBV2 with TRBJ1-1; D ambiguous. Deletions cut 7 bases from V and 1 base from J, with 10 bases between. Germline CDR1 is SNHLY and CDR2 is FYNNEI. The CDR3 is made up of 13 amino acids. The CDR3 loop is CASTRGRNTEAFF. CDR3 sequence (DNA): TGTGCCAGCACTCGCGGCCGGAACACTGAAGCTTTCTTT.

This chain joins TRBV24-1 and TRBJ1-5; D possibly corresponds to TRBD1 (5 bases). Germline lookup yields CDR1 KGHDR and CDR2 SFDVKD. CDR3 length: 16 amino acids. V was cut by 3 bases and J by 0 bases, with 11 bases left in between. CDR3 nucleotide sequence: TGTGCCACCAGTGATCGGACACTTAATAGCAATCAGCCCCAGCATTTT. Translation: CATSDRTLNSNQPQHF.

The chain couples TRBV20-1 to TRBJ1-1; a weak D match, TRBD1 (5 bases). The CDR3 loop spans 15 amino acids. CDR1 and CDR2 (germline): DFQATT, SNEGSKA (reference sequence). The V gene lost 0 bases and the J gene lost 1 base, with 12 bases spanning the gap. CDR3 loop: CSARDAGFGNTEAFF. For the CDR3, the DNA is TGCAGTGCTAGAGATGCAGGGTTTGGGAACACTGAAGCTTTCTTT.

The sample holds many counts of this clonotype. The genes are TRBV19 and TRBJ1-5; D unresolved. Trimming removed 3 bases at V and 4 bases at J, with 7 bases between. The CDR3 sequence is 13 residues long. CDR1 and CDR2 (germline): LNHDA, SQIVND (reference sequence). The CDR3 region is CASSIWGNQPQHF. For the CDR3, the DNA is TGTGCCAGTAGTATTTGGGGAAATCAGCCCCAGCATTTT.

On this clonotype itself: A read error is possible here, since a much larger clone lies one base away. The chain links TRBV27 to TRBJ2-6; 7 bases are a match to TRBD2. The V gene's germline CDR1 is MNHEY and CDR2 SMNVEV (reference sequence). The CDR3 has 17 residues. In DNA, the CDR3 is TGTGCCGGCAGCTTGAGTCCCGGGGGGTCTGGGGCCAACGTCCTGACTTTC. Translating it yields CAGSLSPGGSGANVLTF. The full variable domain, in which reference TRBV27 and TRBJ2-6 provide the parts outside the CDR3, is EAQVTQNPRYLITVTGKKLTVTCSQNMNHEYMSWYRQDPGLGLRQIYYSMNVEVTDKGDVPEGYKVSRKEKRNFPLILESPSPNQTSLYFCAGSLSPGGSGANVLTFGAGSRLTVL.

This clonotype was recorded at least ten times. The genes are TRBV7-9 and TRBJ2-1, with 9 positions matching TRBD2. Germline V gives CDR1 SEHNR, CDR2 FQNEAQ (reference sequence). The length of the CDR3 is 16 residues. J lost 9 bases, V lost 5 bases, and 14 bases had no gene match. As DNA, the CDR3 is TGTGCCAGCAGCCCCCCGACTAGCGGCGTTTTTGGTGAGCAGTTCTTC. Its protein product is CASSPPTSGVFGEQFF.

This clonotype was recorded a few times. The chain recombines TRBV15 with TRBJ2-5; D unclear. The germline V gene encodes CDR1 LNHNV and CDR2 YYDKDF (reference sequence). This CDR3 comprises 13 residues. Trimming took off 0 bases at V and 4 bases at J, with 6 bases between the two ends. This CDR3 is CATSRDRRETQYF. CDR3 bases: TGTGCCACCAGCAGAGATAGGAGAGAGACCCAGTACTTC.

Regarding this clonotype: Sequence at one end of the junction differs from germline and may be a read error. V gene TRBV14 combines with J gene TRBJ2-2; 13 positions match TRBD2. Germline V gene sequence: CDR1 SGHDN, CDR2 FVKESK. The CDR3 length is 16 residues. As DNA, the CDR3 is TGTGCCAGCAGCCTCGGACTAGCGGGGGTGGCCGGGGATCTGTTTTTT. This codes for CASSLGLAGVAGDLFF.

At least ten counts were recorded for this clonotype. The rearrangement joins TRBV7-3 to TRBJ2-1; 8 nucleotides match TRBD2. The CDR3 has 14 residues. The ends lost 5 bases at V and 6 bases at J; junction bases unmatched: 6. The germline V gene has CDR1 SGHTA and CDR2 FQGTGA. The CDR3 sequence is CASSGDREGNEQFF. The CDR3 region has the DNA TGTGCCAGCAGCGGGGACCGGGAGGGCAATGAGCAGTTCTTC.

This clonotype was seen ten or more times. The chain carries TRBV24-1 and TRBJ2-5, with TRBD1 matching 7 bases. Germline assignment: CDR1 KGHDR and CDR2 SFDVKD. With V trimmed by 7 bases and J by 2 bases, 3 bases remained unmatched. CDR3 size: 13 residues. The CDR3 DNA is TGTGCCACCAGAGGGACAGCTCAAGAGACCCAGTACTTC. Its protein product is CATRGTAQETQYF.